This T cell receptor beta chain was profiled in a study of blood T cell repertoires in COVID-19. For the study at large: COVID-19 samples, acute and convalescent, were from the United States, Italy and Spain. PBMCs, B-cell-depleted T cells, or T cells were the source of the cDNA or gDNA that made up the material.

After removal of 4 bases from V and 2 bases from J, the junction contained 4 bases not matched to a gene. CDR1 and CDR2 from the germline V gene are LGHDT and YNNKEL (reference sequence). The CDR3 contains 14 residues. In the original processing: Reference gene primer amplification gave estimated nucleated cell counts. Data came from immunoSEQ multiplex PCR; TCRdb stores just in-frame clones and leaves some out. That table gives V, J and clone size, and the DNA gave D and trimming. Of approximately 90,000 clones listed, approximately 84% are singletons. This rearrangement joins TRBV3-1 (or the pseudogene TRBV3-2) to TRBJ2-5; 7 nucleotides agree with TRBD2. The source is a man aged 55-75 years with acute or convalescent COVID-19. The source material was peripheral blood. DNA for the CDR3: TGTGCCAGCAGCCCGTTGGGGGGGCAAGAGACCCAGTACTTC. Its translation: CASSPLGGQETQYF.